This is a list of T cell receptor beta chains from one sample in a study of blood T cell repertoires in COVID-19. Assay: immunoSEQ multiplex PCR; the TCRdb copy retains only in-frame clones and omits some. The sample comprises some 320,000 clones, around 85% of which are singletons, and approximately 1.9% rests with the top ten. Sample: PBMCs or T cells enriched from blood (not recorded which). These receptors were obtained from a woman in her thirties who had been exposed to COVID-19. Each CDR3 is given with its conserved first and last residue. D genes are given only for firm matches. Clone size appears in some rows only: once, few, many, or a class for an expanded clone.

j_call v_call clone_size d_call cdr3_nt cdr3_aa
TRBJ2-7 TRBV7-3 once - TGTGCCAGCAGAGATCGACAGGTTCCCCACGAGCAGTACTTC CASRDRQVPHEQYF
TRBJ1-5 TRBV30 - - TGTGCCTGGAGTGTGGGGCGGGGGAATCAGCCCCAGCATTTT CAWSVGRGNQPQHF
TRBJ2-5 TRBV5-6 - TRBD2 TGTGCCAGCAGCTTTCCGACGGCGGGGGGAGAGACCCAGTACTTC CASSFPTAGGETQYF
TRBJ2-6 TRBV21-1 - - TGTGCCAGCAGCAAAGTGCGGGACAGGGGGCCTGGGGCCAACGTCCTGACTTTC CASSKVRDRGPGANVLTF
TRBJ2-5 TRBV11-2 - TRBD1 TGTGCCAGCAGCTTGGGTTCAGGGGGAATGGCCCAGTACTTC CASSLGSGGMAQYF
TRBJ1-1 TRBV9 - - TGTGCCAGCAGCGTTTACAGGGACGGGACTGAAGCTTTCTTT CASSVYRDGTEAFF
TRBJ2-5 TRBV25-1 - TRBD2 TGTGCCAGCAGTGACCCCGGGACTAGCGGCGAGACCCAGTACTTC CASSDPGTSGETQYF
TRBJ2-3 TRBV7-2 - - TGTGCCAGCAGCTTCCGAGGCACAGATACGCAGTATTTT CASSFRGTDTQYF
TRBJ1-5 TRBV7-9 - TRBD1 TGTGCCAGCAGCTTAGATACAGGGGGTGACCATCAGCCCCAGCATTTT CASSLDTGGDHQPQHF
TRBJ2-3 TRBV5-4 - - TGTGCCAGCAGCTTGTATGGGGGCGAAGATACGCAGTATTTT CASSLYGGEDTQYF
TRBJ2-1 TRBV11-1 once - TGTGCCAGCAGCCCAGCAACGGGGTTCTCCTACAATGAGCAGTTCTTC CASSPATGFSYNEQFF
TRBJ2-1 TRBV24-1 - TRBD1 TGTGCCACCAGTGATTCGCCGGGACAGGGGGTGAATGGGAATGAGCAGTTCTTC CATSDSPGQGVNGNEQFF
TRBJ2-5 TRBV30 - TRBD1 TGTGCCTGGAGTACCGGGACAGGGGGTTCGGAGACCCAGTACTTC CAWSTGTGGSETQYF
TRBJ2-3 TRBV7-3 - - TGTGCCAGCAGCCTAGGGGAGGGGGGCACAGATACGCAGTATTTT CASSLGEGGTDTQYF
TRBJ1-5 TRBV2 - TRBD1 TGTGCCAGCAGCGCCGGGACAGGTAGCTTTTATAGCAATCAGCCCCAGCATTTT CASSAGTGSFYSNQPQHF
TRBJ1-1 TRBV10-1 once - TGCGCCAGCAGTGACAGGTTGGGACATGAAGCTTTCTTT CASSDRLGHEAFF
TRBJ1-5 TRBV28 - - TGTGCCAGCACCGGGGAGTTCATACAGCCCCAGCATTTT CASTGEFIQPQHF
TRBJ1-1 TRBV10-3 few - TGTGCCATCAGTGAGTCCGCAGGGGCCACTGAAGCTTTCTTT CAISESAGATEAFF
TRBJ2-1 TRBV5-4 - TRBD2 TGTGCCAGCAGCCCACTTAAGACTAGCGGGACCTCCTACAATGAGCAGTTCTTC CASSPLKTSGTSYNEQFF
TRBJ1-5 TRBV27 - - TGTGCCAGCAGTTTATTTGAGGGTAGGCAGCCCCAGCATTTT CASSLFEGRQPQHF
TRBJ1-5 TRBV28 once TRBD1 TGTGCCAGCGAGAGCGAGGGAAGGGGGCTCAATCAGCCCCAGCATTTT CASESEGRGLNQPQHF
TRBJ2-1 TRBV11-2 once TRBD1 TGTGCCAGCAGCCACAACAGGGGAAAAAACAATGAGCAGTTCTTC CASSHNRGKNNEQFF
TRBJ1-5 TRBV28 - - TGTGCCAGCAGCCAGACAGAATCAAGAAACAATCAGCCCCAGCATTTT CASSQTESRNNQPQHF
TRBJ2-1 TRBV28 - - TGTGCCAGTATAACGGGCGGGACCTACAATGAGCAGTTCTTC CASITGGTYNEQFF
TRBJ1-2 TRBV5-6 once - TGTGCCAGCAGCTTGGACAGGGTATCAGACTACACCTTC CASSLDRVSDYTF
TRBJ1-1 TRBV4-3 - - TGCGCCAGCAGCCGGAGGGGCCAGGTTGAAGCTTTCTTT CASSRRGQVEAFF
TRBJ1-5 TRBV28 - TRBD1 TGTGCCAGCAGTTTTGAGGGGGCATTACAGCCCCAGCATTTT CASSFEGALQPQHF
TRBJ2-2 TRBV11-2 - - TGTGCCAGCAGCTTAGACGCCAGAACGAACACCGGGGAGCTGTTTTTT CASSLDARTNTGELFF
TRBJ2-7 TRBV27 - - TGTGCCAGCAGTTCCGCCGGGCGGAGGTACGAGCAGTACTTC CASSSAGRRYEQYF